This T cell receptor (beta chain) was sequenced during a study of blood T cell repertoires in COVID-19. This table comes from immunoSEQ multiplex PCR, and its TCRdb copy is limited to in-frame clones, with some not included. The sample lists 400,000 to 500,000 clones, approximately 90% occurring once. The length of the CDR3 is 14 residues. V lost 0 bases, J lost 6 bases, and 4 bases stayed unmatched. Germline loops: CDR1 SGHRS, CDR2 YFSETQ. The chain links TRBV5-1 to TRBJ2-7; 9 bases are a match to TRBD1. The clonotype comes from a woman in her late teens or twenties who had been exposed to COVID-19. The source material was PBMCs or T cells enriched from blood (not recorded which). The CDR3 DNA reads TGCGCCAGCAGCTTGGAGGGACAGGGTTCCGAGCAGTACTTC. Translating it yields CASSLEGQGSEQYF.